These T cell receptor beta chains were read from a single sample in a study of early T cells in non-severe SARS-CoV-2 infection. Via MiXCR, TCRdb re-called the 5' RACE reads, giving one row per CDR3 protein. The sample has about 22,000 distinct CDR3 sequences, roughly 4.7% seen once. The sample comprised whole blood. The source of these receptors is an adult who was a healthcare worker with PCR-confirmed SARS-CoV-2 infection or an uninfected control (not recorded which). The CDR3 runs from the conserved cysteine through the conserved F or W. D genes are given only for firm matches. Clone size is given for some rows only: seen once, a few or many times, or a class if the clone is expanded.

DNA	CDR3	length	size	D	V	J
TGTGCCAGCAGCCAAGATCCCCCAACTAATGAAAAACTGTTTTTT	CASSQDPPTNEKLFF	15	many	-	TRBV4-2	TRBJ1-4
TGTGCCAGCAGCGTAGACGGGGGCACCTACAATGAGCAGTTCTTC	CASSVDGGTYNEQFF	15	many	-	TRBV9	TRBJ2-1
TGTGCCAGCAGCCCTTGGGATAATGAAAAACTGTTTTTT	CASSPWDNEKLFF	13	-	-	TRBV6-5	TRBJ1-4
TGTGCCAGCAGCGTAGGTCTGGCGGGGGGCCCCTACGAGCAGTACTTC	CASSVGLAGGPYEQYF	16	few	TRBD2	TRBV9	TRBJ2-7
TGTGCCAGCAGTTTATTAATAAGCGAGATCGGGAATGAGCAGTTCTTC	CASSLLISEIGNEQFF	16	many	-	TRBV28	TRBJ2-1
TGCGCCAGCAGCCAAATAGACAGCATGAACACTGAAGCTTTCTTT	CASSQIDSMNTEAFF	15	few	-	TRBV4-3	TRBJ1-1
TGTGCCAGCAGCTTGATACCAGGGGTCACAGATACGCAGTATTTT	CASSLIPGVTDTQYF	15	many	-	TRBV5-6	TRBJ2-3
TGTGCCAGCAGCTCCAGGGAAGAGGGAACTGAGCAGTTCTTC	CASSSREEGTEQFF	14	many	-	TRBV11-3	TRBJ2-1
TGTGCCAGCAGTGGATACAGCTTTAATAATTCACCCCTCCACTTT	CASSGYSFNNSPLHF	15	few	-	TRBV25-1	TRBJ1-6
TGTGCCAGCAGCTGGGGTGGCGGGAGCACAGATACGCAGTATTTT	CASSWGGGSTDTQYF	15	few	-	TRBV4-2	TRBJ2-3